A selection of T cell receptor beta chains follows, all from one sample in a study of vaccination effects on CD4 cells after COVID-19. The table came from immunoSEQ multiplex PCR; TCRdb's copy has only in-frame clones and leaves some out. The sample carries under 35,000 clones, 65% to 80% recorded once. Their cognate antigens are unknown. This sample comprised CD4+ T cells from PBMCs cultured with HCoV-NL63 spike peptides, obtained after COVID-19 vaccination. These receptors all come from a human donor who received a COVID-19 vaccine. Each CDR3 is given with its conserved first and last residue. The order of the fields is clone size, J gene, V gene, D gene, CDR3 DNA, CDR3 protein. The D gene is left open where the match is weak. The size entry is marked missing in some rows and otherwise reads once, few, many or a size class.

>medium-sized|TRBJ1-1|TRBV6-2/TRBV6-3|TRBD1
TGTGCCAGCAGTTACCCACAGGGGGCGAGGACTGAAGCTTTCTTT
CASSYPQGARTEAFF
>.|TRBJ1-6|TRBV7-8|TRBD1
TGTGCCAGCAGCCCCGACAGGGTCAATCCTGGTAATTCACCCCTCCACTTT
CASSPDRVNPGNSPLHF
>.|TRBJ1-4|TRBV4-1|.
TGCGCCAGCAGCCAAACCTCAGGGTGGAGGGAAAAACTGTTTTTT
CASSQTSGWREKLFF
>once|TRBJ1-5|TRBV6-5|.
TGTGCCAGCAGTTACTCGGGAGGGGGTCAGCCCCAGCATTTT
CASSYSGGGQPQHF
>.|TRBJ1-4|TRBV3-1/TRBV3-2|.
TGTGCCAGCAGCCAAGATCCACGGAGTGAAAAACTGTTTTTT
CASSQDPRSEKLFF
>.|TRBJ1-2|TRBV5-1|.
TGCGCCAGCAGACTTCAGGGGACCTTAAACTATGGCTACACCTTC
CASRLQGTLNYGYTF
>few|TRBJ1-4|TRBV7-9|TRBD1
TGTGCCAGCAGCTCACAGGGGGCTTTTGAAAAACTGTTTTTT
CASSSQGAFEKLFF
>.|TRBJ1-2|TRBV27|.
TGTGCCAGCAGTTTATATAACAGCTATGGCTACACCTTC
CASSLYNSYGYTF
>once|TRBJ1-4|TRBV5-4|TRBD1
TGTGCCAGCAGTAGAAGACAGGGGGTAAATGAAAAACTGTTTTTT
CASSRRQGVNEKLFF
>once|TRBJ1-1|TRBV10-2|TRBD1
TGCGCCAGCAGTGTTGGGCAGGGGGCGAGACTGAACACTGAAGCTTTCTTT
CASSVGQGARLNTEAFF
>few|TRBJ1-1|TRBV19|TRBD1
TGTGCCAGTACCGGGACAGGGTGGGGAACTGAAGCTTTCTTT
CASTGTGWGTEAFF
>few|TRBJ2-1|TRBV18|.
TGTGCCAGCTCACCCTCTAACAATGAGCAGTTCTTC
CASSPSNNEQFF
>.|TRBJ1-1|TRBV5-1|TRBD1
TGCGCCAGCGGGTTGGACAGGGGCACTGAAGCTTTCTTT
CASGLDRGTEAFF
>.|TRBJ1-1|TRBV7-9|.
TGTGCCAGCAGCCAGGCGGGCCTTGGGGGAGCTTTCTTT
CASSQAGLGGAFF
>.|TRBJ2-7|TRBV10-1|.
TGCGCCAGCAGTGAAGGCTCCTACGAGCAGTACTTC
CASSEGSYEQYF
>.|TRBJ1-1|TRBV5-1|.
TGCGCCAGCAGTCTGGACGGGTACACTGAAGCTTTCTTT
CASSLDGYTEAFF
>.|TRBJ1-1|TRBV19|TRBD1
TGTGCCAGTCAGGGGGCGCGAAGCACTGAAGCTTTCTTT
CASQGARSTEAFF
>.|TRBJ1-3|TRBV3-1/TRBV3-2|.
TGTGCCAGCAGCCAAGATTCAGGTGGAAACACCATATATTTT
CASSQDSGGNTIYF
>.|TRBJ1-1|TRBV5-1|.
TGCGCCAGCAGCTTGGGGGGGGACACTGAAGCTTTCTTT
CASSLGGDTEAFF
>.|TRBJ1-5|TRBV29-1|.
TGCAGCGCAACGACAGAGGGACAGCCCCAGCATTTT
CSATTEGQPQHF
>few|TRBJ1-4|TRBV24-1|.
TGTGCCACCAGTGGTCCCCAAACTTCGGGAGGAAGAGTTGAAAAACTGTTTTTT
CATSGPQTSGGRVEKLFF
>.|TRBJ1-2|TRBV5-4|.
TGTGCCAGCAGCGAGGACAGCAACTATGGCTACACCTTC
CASSEDSNYGYTF
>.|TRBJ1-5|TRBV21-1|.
TGTGCCAGCAGCAAACGGCGCGGGACAGGGGGCAATCAGCCCCAGCATTTT
CASSKRRGTGGNQPQHF
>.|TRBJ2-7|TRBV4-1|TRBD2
TGCGCCAGCAGCTCTTGGACTAGCGGGAGTACGGTCGAGCAGTACTTC
CASSSWTSGSTVEQYF
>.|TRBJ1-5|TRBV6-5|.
TGTGCCAGCCTCCTCGGGACTCACTCCAATCAGCCCCAGCATTTT
CASLLGTHSNQPQHF
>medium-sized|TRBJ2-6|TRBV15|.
TGTGCCACCAGCAGAGATACAGACTCTGGGGCCAACGTCCTGACTTTC
CATSRDTDSGANVLTF